This T cell receptor (beta chain) stems from a study of T cell responses to AZD1222 COVID-19 vaccine (dated by TCRdb to the early 2020s). Regarding the study in general: AZD1222 recipients with second doses at about 4 weeks or about 12 weeks were pooled, because spike-specific TCR depth and breadth did not differ between schedules. Enrollment into the trials was organized by age into subgroups of 18-55, 56-69 and 70-plus years, and those subgroups contained around 150, 28 and 57 TCR-sequenced participants, respectively. TCR sequencing was performed for approximately 240 trial participants, of whom 200 to 220 were given two doses of AZD1222 and around 25 were given two doses of MenACWY control vaccine. Overall results and qualifications from the work: No day 14 peak-response samples were available, so repertoires were characterized only after the peak T cell response. Participants were mostly white British and included more females than males, and it was suggested by the authors that clonal diversity may have been underestimated. Only five or six AZD1222 recipients were SARS-CoV-2 seropositive at baseline, limiting conclusions about previously exposed vaccinees. Reportedly, almost half of the unique spike-specific TCRs recognized epitopes lying outside the regions that are mutated in the B.1.351 and B.1.1.7 variants. After two AZD1222 doses, spike-specific TCR breadth and depth were significantly higher than at day 0 and than in MenACWY recipients. The 56-69-year group was small, and its depth increase did not reach significance, likely because of low power. The vaccine-associated CD4 TCRs covered the entire spike protein, and the dominant responses fell in regions 160-218 and 743-854.

For this clone: This clone's antigen is unknown. No much larger clone is present one base from it, and per-base qualities are unavailable.

The CDR3 regions of human TCRbeta chains were analyzed by immunosequencing. On the study's bioinformatics: Repertoire TCRs were matched against a reference library of SARS-CoV-2-specific TCRs generated with the MIRA antigen-specificity platform. Breadth meant the fraction of unique TCRs that were SARS-CoV-2-associated, whereas depth meant the fraction of total T cells that were SARS-CoV-2-associated. Using the MIRA data, each spike-specific TCR was assigned both to the spike region to which the TCR was reactive and to a CD4 or CD8 class. Log10-transformed breadth and depth values were compared by one-way ANOVA with Sidak's multiple comparisons tests. In its TCRdb copy, this immuneACCESS table keeps in-frame sequences only and misses some clones. Where compared with another copy, unresolved V genes explain less than half of these, and the others have no known cause. V and J calls and clone size are given by that table; D and trimming were obtained from the DNA. Counted in this sample were just over 60,000 clones; 76% of them appeared once. The ten largest clones represent 11% to 15% of the sample.

Counted from cysteine to phenylalanine, this CDR3 has 15 amino acids. CDR3 DNA only is kept here, 45 bases in frame from base 1. The germline V gene sets CDR1 to MNHEY and CDR2 to SVGAGI. At the junction V is shortened by 7 bases and J by 4 bases, with 19 bases in between. Explained via the paper, the time point label denotes: baseline before first vaccination. Samples from vaccinated people were obtained from the UK trials COV001 and COV002, which included a single-blind randomized controlled phase 2/3 trial of AZD1222 (ChAdOx1 nCoV-19) in healthy adults. For TCRbeta chain sequencing, PBMC samples were collected from trial participants at day 0 and at day 28 after the second dose.

The rearrangement joined TRBV6-5 to TRBJ1-1; tentative D gene TRBD1, with 5 bases matching. The sequence came from an adult in good health. Sequences were derived from peripheral blood, sampled on day 0 of AZD1222 vaccination. CDR3 protein: CASTHHRRWGTEAFF. The nucleotide sequence reads TGTGCCAGCACCCACCACAGGAGGTGGGGCACTGAAGCTTTCTTT.